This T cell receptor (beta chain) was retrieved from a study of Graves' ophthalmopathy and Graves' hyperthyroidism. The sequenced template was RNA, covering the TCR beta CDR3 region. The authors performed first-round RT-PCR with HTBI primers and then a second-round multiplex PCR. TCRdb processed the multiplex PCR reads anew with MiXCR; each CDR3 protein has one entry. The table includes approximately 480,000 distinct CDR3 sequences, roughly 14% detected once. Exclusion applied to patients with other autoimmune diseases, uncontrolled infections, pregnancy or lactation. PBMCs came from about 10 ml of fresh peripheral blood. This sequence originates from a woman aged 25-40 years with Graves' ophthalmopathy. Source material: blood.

The CDR3 nucleotides are TGTGCCAGCAGCCATGAAGGTCGGGCCCTCCACTTT. It specifies CASSHEGRALHF. The chain is built from TRBV3-1 and TRBJ1-6, with D unresolved. CDR3 length equals 12 residues. CDR1 LGHDT and CDR2 YNNKEL come from the germline V gene (reference sequence). V was shortened by 3 bases and J by 14 bases, with 11 bases between the two germline ends. The variable domain in full, completed from reference TRBV3-1 and TRBJ1-6, reads DTAVSQTPKYLVTQMGNDKSIKCEQNLGHDTMYWYKQDSKKFLKIMFSYNNKELIINETVPNRFSPKSPDKAHLNLHINSLELGDSAVYFCASSHEGRALHFGNGTRLTVT.